This paragraph reports one T cell receptor (beta chain). This sample is part of a study of blood T cells in healthy people across ages. It was with a sample-barcoded 5' primer and a J-beta primer mix that a second PCR of about 6 to 11 cycles was run. TCRdb re-called the 5' RACE reads through MiXCR, storing one row per CDR3 protein. This repertoire shows 1.5 million to 2 million distinct CDR3 sequences, about 39% found once; its top ten account for 23%. The germline CDR1 and CDR2 sequences are DFQATT and SNEGSKA (reference sequence). The CDR3 sequence is 12 residues long. With 3 bases removed from V and 8 bases from J, the gap between germline ends came to 11 bases.

This chain links TRBV20-1 with TRBJ2-1; D gene unclear. Sequenced input: blood. This clonotype originated in a human donor in good health. The CDR3 spells CSASLSLHEQFF. The CDR3 nucleotides are TGCAGTGCTAGTCTTTCCTTGCATGAGCAGTTCTTC.